The next 27 T cell receptor beta chains were all read from a single sample in a study of shared clonotypes between healthy human individuals. Repertoires were generated with immunoSEQ multiplex PCR, while TCRdb's copy carries only in-frame clones and drops some. The table lists 2 million to 3 million clones, over 85% of them singletons. Specimen: naive CD4+ T cells from PBMCs. Regarding subset: CD45RA+ positively selected. All receptors derive from a man between 18 and 29 years old in good health. Some clones in this sample may be carry-over from other donors' samples.

This chain uses TRBV10-2 with TRBJ1-1, with D unresolved. V lost 0 bases, J lost 3 bases, and 5 bases lay in between. The CDR3 runs to 13 residues. The germline CDR1 and CDR2 sequences are WSHSY and SAAADI. The DNA for the CDR3 is TGCGCCAGCAGTGAGTCACCGGACACTGAAGCTTTCTTT. Amino acid sequence: CASSESPDTEAFF.

V is TRBV10-3 and J is TRBJ2-7, with D maybe TRBD1 (6 bases). This CDR3 is 12 amino acids long. CDR1 ENHRY and CDR2 SYGVKD come from the germline V gene. The V gene lost 10 bases and the J gene lost 6 bases, with 16 bases spanning the gap. For the CDR3, the DNA is TGTGCCACCCGACAGGAACCTAGCGAGCAGTACTTC. It is translated as CATRQEPSEQYF.

This chain uses TRBV28 with TRBJ2-7; 7 nucleotides match TRBD2. CDR3 length equals 14 residues. V dropped 9 bases and J dropped 7; count of bases not matched to a gene: 15. Germline V gene data show CDR1 as MDHEN and CDR2 as SYDVKM. The CDR3 coding sequence is TGTGCCAGTCATGGGCCTAGCGGACCCTGGGAGCAGTACTTC. As protein: CASHGPSGPWEQYF.

Only one count was recorded for this clone. The chain combines TRBV19 with TRBJ1-4; D possibly corresponds to TRBD1 (6 bases). V was trimmed by 5 bases and J by 8 bases, leaving 15 bases between them. The CDR3 is 14 residues long. Per germline, CDR1 LNHDA and CDR2 SQIVND (reference sequence). CDR3 sequence reads: CASSAQQGREKLFF. For the CDR3, the DNA is TGTGCCAGTAGTGCTCAACAGGGACGGGAAAAACTGTTTTTT.

The rearrangement joins TRBV5-1 to TRBJ1-4, with D tentatively TRBD1 (6 bases). Trimming shortened V by 2 bases and J by 7 bases, and 15 bases separated the two germline ends. The CDR3 contains 15 residues. The germline gives CDR1 SGHRS, CDR2 YFSETQ. The CDR3, as DNA: TGCGCCAGCAGCTTATTGACAGGAGAGGGTGAAAAACTGTTTTTT. Protein: CASSLLTGEGEKLFF. Full variable domain (missing parts from reference TRBV5-1 and TRBJ1-4): KAGVTQTPRYLIKTRGQQVTLSCSPISGHRSVSWYQQTPGQGLQFLFEYFSETQRNKGNFPGRFSGRQFSNSRSEMNVSTLELGDSALYLCASSLLTGEGEKLFFGSGTQLSVL.

V is TRBV6-6 and J is TRBJ2-3; weak D call: TRBD2 (5 bases). CDR1 and CDR2 (germline): MNHNY, SVGAGI (reference sequence). This CDR3 is built from 14 residues. The V gene lost 2 bases and the J gene lost 4 bases, with 10 bases spanning the gap. The DNA of the CDR3 is TGTGCCAGCAGTTACGGGCTAGCATCAGATACGCAGTATTTT. Translated: CASSYGLASDTQYF.

This clone showed up just a few times. The chain uses TRBV9 and TRBJ2-2; the D is unclear. CDR1 and CDR2 (germline): SGDLS, YYNGEE. V lost 2 bases, J lost 0 bases, and 5 bases lay in between. The CDR3 has 14 residues. CDR3 residues: CASSVITNTGELFF. As DNA, the CDR3 is TGTGCCAGCAGCGTGATAACGAACACCGGGGAGCTGTTTTTT.

The chain carries TRBV7-2 and TRBJ2-1, with D unclear. In germline, CDR1 is SGHTA, CDR2 FQGNSA. Trimming removed 4 bases at V and 6 bases at J, with 13 bases between. The CDR3 contains 14 residues. DNA for the CDR3: TGTGCCAGCAGCTCCCAAGGTGCAAGCAATGAGCAGTTCTTC. This encodes CASSSQGASNEQFF.

V and J are TRBV11-2 and TRBJ2-3; D gene unclear. V dropped 0 bases and J dropped 8 bases, with 3 bases sitting between them. This CDR3 is built from 11 residues. Germline V gives CDR1 SGHAT, CDR2 FQNNGV. The CDR3 protein is CASSLEGTQYF. The CDR3 DNA sequence: TGTGCCAGCAGCTTAGAAGGTACGCAGTATTTT.

The chain has TRBV7-2 and TRBJ2-3; the D gene is possibly TRBD2 (5 bases). The germline V gene encodes CDR1 SGHTA and CDR2 FQGNSA. The CDR3 is made up of 16 amino acids. Trimming left V 4 bases short and J 2 bases short, with 16 bases between. For the CDR3, the DNA is TGTGCCAGCAGCTGGCAGCGAGCGGTTCTCACAGATACGCAGTATTTT. Translation gives CASSWQRAVLTDTQYF. The full variable domain, with the rest looked up from reference TRBV7-2 and TRBJ2-3, is GAGVSQSPSNKVTEKGKDVELRCDPISGHTALYWYRQSLGQGLEFLIYFQGNSAPDKSGLPSDRFSAERTGGSVSTLTIQRTQQEDSAVYLCASSWQRAVLTDTQYFGPGTRLTVL.

The chain recombines TRBV2 with TRBJ2-7, with TRBD1 identical over 11 bases. Losses at the gene ends were 8 bases for V and 2 bases for J; bases not matched to a gene: 5. Germline-derived CDR1 and CDR2 are SNHLY and FYNNEI. This CDR3 region has 14 residues. CDR3 coding DNA: TGTGCCAGCCACCGGGACAGGGGGACCTACGAGCAGTACTTC. It translates to CASHRDRGTYEQYF.

J is TRBJ2-7 and V is TRBV15; 8 bases are shared with TRBD2. Germline-derived CDR1 and CDR2 are LNHNV and YYDKDF (reference sequence). This CDR3 spans 15 amino acids. Trimming removed 1 base from V and 2 bases from J; junction bases left unmatched: 4. CDR3 amino acids: CATSRVYSGTYEQYF. The DNA of the CDR3 is TGTGCCACCAGCAGAGTTTATAGCGGGACCTACGAGCAGTACTTC.

V is TRBV7-8 and J is TRBJ1-5; TRBD1 is a possible D gene (5 bases). The CDR3 runs to 18 residues. V was shortened by 0 bases and J by 1 base, with 16 bases between the two germline ends. Germline V gives CDR1 SGHVS, CDR2 FQNEAQ. As DNA, the CDR3 is TGTGCCAGCAGCTTAGCGCGGCGGGCAGGGCAAAGCAATCAGCCCCAGCATTTT. Encoded protein: CASSLARRAGQSNQPQHF.

This clone appeared once. The V call is TRBV7-9, the J call TRBJ2-7; 7 positions agree with TRBD2. The germline V gene has CDR1 SEHNR and CDR2 FQNEAQ (reference sequence). J lost 4 bases, V lost 1 base, and 7 bases had no gene match. This CDR3 spans 15 amino acids. The CDR3 nucleotides read TGTGCCAGCAGCTTAGAGGGAGGGCCTTATTACGAGCAGTACTTC. Translation: CASSLEGGPYYEQYF.

The J gene is TRBJ2-7, the V gene TRBV30; TRBD1 is a possible D gene (6 bases). In germline, CDR1 is GTSNPN, CDR2 SVGIG (reference sequence). CDR3 length equals 14 residues. Trimming stripped 4 bases from V and 6 bases from J, with 19 bases between. CDR3 nucleotide sequence: TGTGCCTGGAAAGTGAGGACAGAGGATCCCGAGCAGTACTTC. Translating it yields CAWKVRTEDPEQYF.

The rearrangement joins TRBV5-1 to TRBJ2-7, with 10 bases aligning to TRBD2. Germline V gene lookup returns CDR1 SGHRS and CDR2 YFSETQ. J gave up 4 bases and V 4 bases, and 5 bases lay outside the gene matches. The CDR3 is 14 residues long. The CDR3 nucleotides are TGCGCCAGCAGCCAGACTAGCGGGCTATACGAGCAGTACTTC. Protein sequence: CASSQTSGLYEQYF. The variable domain in full, with the rest retrieved from reference TRBV5-1 and TRBJ2-7, is KAGVTQTPRYLIKTRGQQVTLSCSPISGHRSVSWYQQTPGQGLQFLFEYFSETQRNKGNFPGRFSGRQFSNSRSEMNVSTLELGDSALYLCASSQTSGLYEQYFGPGTRLTVT.

The chain couples TRBV5-5 to TRBJ1-2; D is unclear. Per the germline V gene, CDR1 is SGHKS and CDR2 is YYEKEE (reference sequence). The CDR3 length is 15 residues. The V end was cut by 0 bases, the J end by 0 bases, with 9 bases between. Here the CDR3 DNA reads TGTGCCAGCAGCTTGGCTACCGCCCCTAACTATGGCTACACCTTC. It specifies CASSLATAPNYGYTF.

The chain carries TRBV7-2 and TRBJ1-2; D not resolved. The CDR3 sequence is 15 residues long. V lost 5 bases and J 4 bases, leaving 17 bases between the germline ends. Germline V gives CDR1 SGHTA, CDR2 FQGNSA. CDR3 DNA sequence: TGTGCCAGCAGCCCTGCGGGCCCCTATCCCTATGGCTACACCTTC. Encoded protein: CASSPAGPYPYGYTF.

The CDR3 DNA is TGTGCCAGCAGCTTAGTGCGGGGGGCACAATCACCCCTCCACTTT. It specifies CASSLVRGAQSPLHF. The chain recombines TRBV11-2 with TRBJ1-6, with D tentatively TRBD1 (6 bases). There are 15 residues in the CDR3. V was shortened by 1 base and J by 10 bases, with 14 bases between the two germline ends. Germline V gene data show CDR1 as SGHAT and CDR2 as FQNNGV.

The V and J genes are TRBV28 and TRBJ2-7; 8 nucleotides align to TRBD2. CDR3 length: 14 amino acids. Germline values: CDR1 MDHEN, CDR2 SYDVKM. The J segment lost 4 bases and the V segment lost 6 bases, leaving 8 bases of the junction unmatched. The CDR3 reads CASSLSGIPYEQYF. Written as DNA, the CDR3 is TGTGCCAGCAGCCTTAGCGGGATCCCTTACGAGCAGTACTTC.

The chain recombines TRBV9 with TRBJ2-1; perhaps TRBD1 as D (6 bases). CDR1 SGDLS and CDR2 YYNGEE come from the germline V gene. The length of the CDR3 is 14 residues. V dropped 0 bases and J dropped 4 bases, with 8 bases sitting between them. The CDR3 bases are TGTGCCAGCAGCGTAGGGGACACTTACAATGAGCAGTTCTTC. It encodes CASSVGDTYNEQFF.

The chain recombines TRBV28 with TRBJ2-5; 7 positions agree with TRBD1. Germline assignment: CDR1 MDHEN and CDR2 SYDVKM. The CDR3 is 16 residues long. V gave up 2 bases and J gave up 5 bases; unmatched junction bases: 11. CDR3 nucleotide sequence: TGTGCCAGCAGTTTAGGGACAGCGACCAACATCGAGACCCAGTACTTC. This sequence encodes CASSLGTATNIETQYF.

This chain joins TRBV5-6 and TRBJ2-7, with unresolved D. Trimming took 3 bases from V and 6 from J, leaving 7 bases between them. CDR3 length: 11 amino acids. Germline lookup yields CDR1 SGHDT and CDR2 YYEEEE. CDR3 coding DNA: TGTGCCAGCAGCTCGGAAGGCGAGCAGTACTTC. Protein sequence: CASSSEGEQYF.

The V gene is TRBV7-2, the J gene TRBJ1-1, with 7 bases aligning to TRBD1. The CDR3 length is 15 residues. CDR1 is SGHTA and CDR2 is FQGNSA in the germline V gene. The J segment lost 4 bases and the V segment lost 2 bases, leaving 7 bases of the junction unmatched. CDR3 DNA: TGTGCCAGCAGCTTACAGGGGGGATCCTCCACTGAAGCTTTCTTT. Its translation: CASSLQGGSSTEAFF.

The V call is TRBV6-5, the J call TRBJ2-7, with 7 bases aligning to TRBD1. The CDR3 sequence is 13 residues long. J was trimmed by 3 bases and V by 7 bases; bases with no gene match: 6. Germline CDR1 reads MNHEY; CDR2 reads SVGAGI. The DNA for the CDR3 is TGTGCCAGCACAAAGGGACAGCTCTACGAGCAGTACTTC. This translates into CASTKGQLYEQYF.

The chain couples TRBV19 to TRBJ2-7; 7 nucleotides match TRBD1. Trimming at V came to 3 bases and at J to 5 bases, leaving 4 bases not matched to a gene. The CDR3 extends over 13 amino acids. Germline lookup yields CDR1 LNHDA and CDR2 SQIVND (reference sequence). Written as DNA, the CDR3 is TGTGCCAGTAGTATCAGGGGGACGGACGAGCAGTACTTC. Protein product: CASSIRGTDEQYF.

This rearrangement joins TRBV7-2 to TRBJ1-1, with 9 positions matching TRBD1. Germline lookup yields CDR1 SGHTA and CDR2 FQGNSA. This CDR3 is built from 16 residues. Trimming cost V 5 bases and J 1 base; bases outside gene matches: 8. CDR3 residues: CASSRDYRGQNTEAFF. CDR3 DNA: TGTGCCAGCAGCCGAGACTACAGGGGGCAGAACACTGAAGCTTTCTTT.